This TCR beta chain comes out of a study of T cell repertoires in cytomegalovirus infection. MiXCR, applied by TCRdb to the reads, yields one record per CDR3 protein. The data hold around 450,000 distinct CDR3 sequences, with 25% to 40% observed a single time. CDR3 size: 15 residues. Looked up from germline, CDR1 is SGHDT and CDR2 is YYEEEE. V shed 1 base and J shed 0 bases, with 5 bases lying between them. This clonotype was counted a single time. The chain couples TRBV5-6 to TRBJ2-6; D is ambiguous. This sequence was found in a human donor in good health (CMV status not recorded). Some clones in this sample may be carry-over from other donors' samples. The sequenced sample was PBMCs. DNA for the CDR3: TGTGCCAGCAGCTTGTGGACCTCTGGGGCCAACGTCCTGACTTTC. As protein: CASSLWTSGANVLTF.